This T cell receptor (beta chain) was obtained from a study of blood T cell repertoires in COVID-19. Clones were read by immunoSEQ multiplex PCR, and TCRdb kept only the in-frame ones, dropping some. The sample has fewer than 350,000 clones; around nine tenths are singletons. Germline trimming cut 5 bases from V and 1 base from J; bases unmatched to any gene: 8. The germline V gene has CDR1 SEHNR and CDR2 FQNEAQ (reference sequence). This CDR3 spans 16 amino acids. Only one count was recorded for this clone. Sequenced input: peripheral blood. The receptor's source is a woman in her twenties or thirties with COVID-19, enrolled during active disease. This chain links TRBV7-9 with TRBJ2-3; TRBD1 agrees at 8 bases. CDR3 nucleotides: TGTGCCAGCAGCCCCAGACAGGGGCCAGGCACAGATACGCAGTATTTT. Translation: CASSPRQGPGTDTQYF.